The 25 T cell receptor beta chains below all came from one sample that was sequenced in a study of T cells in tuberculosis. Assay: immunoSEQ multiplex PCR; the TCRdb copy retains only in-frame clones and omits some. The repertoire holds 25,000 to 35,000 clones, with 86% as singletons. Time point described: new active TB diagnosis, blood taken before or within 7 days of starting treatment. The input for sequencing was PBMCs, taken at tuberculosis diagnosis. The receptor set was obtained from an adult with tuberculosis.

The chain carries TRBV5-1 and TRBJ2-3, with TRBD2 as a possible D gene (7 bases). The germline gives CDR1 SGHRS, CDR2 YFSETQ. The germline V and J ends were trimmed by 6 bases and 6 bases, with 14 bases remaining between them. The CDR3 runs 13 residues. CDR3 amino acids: CASMSGGPDTQYF. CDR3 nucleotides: TGCGCCAGCATGTCCGGGGGGCCGGATACGCAGTATTTT.

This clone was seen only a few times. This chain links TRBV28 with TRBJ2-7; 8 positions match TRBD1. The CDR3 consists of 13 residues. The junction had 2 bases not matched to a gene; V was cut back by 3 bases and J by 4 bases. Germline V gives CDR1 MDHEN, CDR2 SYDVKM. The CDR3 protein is CASSFGQGYEQYF. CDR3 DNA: TGTGCCAGCAGTTTTGGACAGGGATACGAGCAGTACTTC.

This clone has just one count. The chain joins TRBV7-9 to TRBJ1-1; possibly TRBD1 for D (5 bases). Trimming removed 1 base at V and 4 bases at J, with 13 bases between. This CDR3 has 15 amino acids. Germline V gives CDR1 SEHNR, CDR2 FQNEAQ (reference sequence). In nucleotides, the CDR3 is TGTGCCAGCAGCTTAGTTTCTTCGGGGGGCACTGAAGCTTTCTTT. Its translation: CASSLVSSGGTEAFF.

The CDR3 spells CASSESSGTGGEGETQYF. The CDR3 bases are TGTGCCAGCAGTGAATCGTCTGGGACAGGGGGCGAGGGAGAGACCCAGTACTTC. This chain links TRBV6-1 with TRBJ2-5; 12 bases are a match to TRBD1. The junction had 11 bases not matched to a gene; V was cut back by 2 bases and J by 4 bases. The CDR3 has 18 amino acids. Germline V gives CDR1 MNHNS, CDR2 SASEGT.

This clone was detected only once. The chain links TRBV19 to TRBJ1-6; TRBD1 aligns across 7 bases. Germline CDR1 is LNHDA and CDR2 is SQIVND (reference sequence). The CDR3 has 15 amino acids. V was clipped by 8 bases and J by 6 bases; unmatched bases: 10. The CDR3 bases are TGTGCCAGTGGAAAAAGACAGGGAGGTAATTCACCCCTCCACTTT. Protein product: CASGKRQGGNSPLHF.

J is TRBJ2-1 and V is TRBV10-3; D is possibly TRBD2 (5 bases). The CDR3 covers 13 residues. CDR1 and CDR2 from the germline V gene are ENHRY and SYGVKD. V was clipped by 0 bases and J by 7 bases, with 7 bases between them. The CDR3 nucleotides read TGTGCCATCAGTGAGTCGAGAGGGAATGAGCAGTTCTTC. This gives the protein CAISESRGNEQFF.

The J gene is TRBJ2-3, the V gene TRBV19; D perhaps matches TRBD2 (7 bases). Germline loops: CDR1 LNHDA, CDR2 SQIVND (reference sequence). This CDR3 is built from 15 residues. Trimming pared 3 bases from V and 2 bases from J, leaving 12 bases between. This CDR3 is CASSIGRGPTDTQYF. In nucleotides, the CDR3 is TGTGCCAGTAGTATCGGGCGGGGGCCCACAGATACGCAGTATTTT.

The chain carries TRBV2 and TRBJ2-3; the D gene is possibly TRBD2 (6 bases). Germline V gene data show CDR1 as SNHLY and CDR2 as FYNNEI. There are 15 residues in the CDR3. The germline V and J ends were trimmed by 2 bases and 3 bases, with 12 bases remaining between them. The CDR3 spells CASSEQAGRTDTQYF. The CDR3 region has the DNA TGTGCCAGCAGTGAACAGGCGGGAAGAACAGATACGCAGTATTTT.

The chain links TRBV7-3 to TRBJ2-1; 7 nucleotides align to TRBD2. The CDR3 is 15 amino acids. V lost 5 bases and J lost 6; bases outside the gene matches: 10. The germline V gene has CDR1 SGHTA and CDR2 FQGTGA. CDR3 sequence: CASSPQSGIRNEQFF. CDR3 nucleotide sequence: TGTGCCAGCAGCCCCCAAAGCGGGATTCGCAATGAGCAGTTCTTC.

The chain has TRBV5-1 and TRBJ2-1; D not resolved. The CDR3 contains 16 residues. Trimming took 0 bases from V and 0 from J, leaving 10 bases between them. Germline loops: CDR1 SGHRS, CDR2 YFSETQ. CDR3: CASSLVAQTSYNEQFF. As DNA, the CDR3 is TGCGCCAGCAGCTTGGTGGCACAGACCTCCTACAATGAGCAGTTCTTC.

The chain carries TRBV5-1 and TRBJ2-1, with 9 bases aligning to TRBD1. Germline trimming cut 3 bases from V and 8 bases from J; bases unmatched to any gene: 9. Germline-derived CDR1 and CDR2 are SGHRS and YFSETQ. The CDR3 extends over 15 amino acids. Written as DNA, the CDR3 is TGCGCCAGCAGCTCGGGACAGGGTTTAAGGGATGAGCAGTTCTTC. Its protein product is CASSSGQGLRDEQFF.

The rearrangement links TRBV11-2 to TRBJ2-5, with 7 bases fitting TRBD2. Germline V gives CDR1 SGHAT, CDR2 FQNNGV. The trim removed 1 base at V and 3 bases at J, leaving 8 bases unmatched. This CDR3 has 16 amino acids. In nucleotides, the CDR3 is TGTGCCAGCAGCTTAGGCGGGAGTGCCCTGAAAGAGACCCAGTACTTC. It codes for CASSLGGSALKETQYF.

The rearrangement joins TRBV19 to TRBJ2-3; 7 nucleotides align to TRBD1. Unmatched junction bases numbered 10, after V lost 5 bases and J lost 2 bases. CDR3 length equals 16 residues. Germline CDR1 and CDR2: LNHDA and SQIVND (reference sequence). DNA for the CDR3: TGTGCCAGTAGTTCCCAAGACAGGGTGTACACAGATACGCAGTATTTT. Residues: CASSSQDRVYTDTQYF. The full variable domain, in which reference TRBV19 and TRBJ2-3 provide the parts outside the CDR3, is DGGITQSPKYLFRKEGQNVTLSCEQNLNHDAMYWYRQDPGQGLRLIYYSQIVNDFQKGDIAEGYSVSREKKESFPLTVTSAQKNPTAFYLCASSSQDRVYTDTQYFGPGTRLTVL.

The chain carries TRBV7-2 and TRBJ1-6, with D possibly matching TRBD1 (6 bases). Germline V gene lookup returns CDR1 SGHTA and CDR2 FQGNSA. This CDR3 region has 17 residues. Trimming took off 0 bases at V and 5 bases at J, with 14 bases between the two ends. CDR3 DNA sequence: TGTGCCAGCAGCTTAGCCCCCAGGACAGTCAATAATTCACCCCTCCACTTT. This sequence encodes CASSLAPRTVNNSPLHF.

The CDR3 spells CASSLSMAGGHQGHEQFF. The CDR3 DNA sequence: TGTGCCAGCAGCTTAAGTATGGCGGGGGGCCATCAAGGGCATGAGCAGTTCTTC. This chain uses TRBV7-3 with TRBJ2-1; 8 nucleotides agree with TRBD2. V trimming: 1 base; J trimming: 8 bases; junction bases outside the gene matches: 16. The V gene's germline CDR1 is SGHTA and CDR2 FQGTGA. This CDR3 region has 18 residues.

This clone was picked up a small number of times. CDR3: CASSLASGMNTGELFF. In DNA, the CDR3 is TGTGCCAGCAGCTTGGCGTCAGGGATGAACACCGGGGAGCTGTTTTTT. The chain couples TRBV5-4 to TRBJ2-2, with D perhaps matching TRBD1 (5 bases). The CDR3 runs to 16 residues. The germline V and J ends were trimmed by 0 bases and 1 base, with 10 bases remaining between them. Germline loops: CDR1 SGHNT, CDR2 YYREEE (reference sequence).

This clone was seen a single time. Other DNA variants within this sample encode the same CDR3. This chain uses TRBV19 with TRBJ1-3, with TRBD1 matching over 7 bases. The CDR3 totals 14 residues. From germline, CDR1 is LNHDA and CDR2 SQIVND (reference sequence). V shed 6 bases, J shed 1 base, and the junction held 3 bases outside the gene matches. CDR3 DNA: TGTGCCAGTAGCCCACAGGGGTCTGGAAACACCATATATTTT. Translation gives CASSPQGSGNTIYF. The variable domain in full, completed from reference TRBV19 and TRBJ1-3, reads DGGITQSPKYLFRKEGQNVTLSCEQNLNHDAMYWYRQDPGQGLRLIYYSQIVNDFQKGDIAEGYSVSREKKESFPLTVTSAQKNPTAFYLCASSPQGSGNTIYFGEGSWLTVV.

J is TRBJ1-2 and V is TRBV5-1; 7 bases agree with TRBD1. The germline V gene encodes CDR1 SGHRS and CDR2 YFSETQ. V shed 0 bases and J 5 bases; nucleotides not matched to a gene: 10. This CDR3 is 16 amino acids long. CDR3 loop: CASSLGTQTGTYGYTF. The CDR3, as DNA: TGCGCCAGCAGCTTGGGGACGCAGACAGGGACATATGGCTACACCTTC.

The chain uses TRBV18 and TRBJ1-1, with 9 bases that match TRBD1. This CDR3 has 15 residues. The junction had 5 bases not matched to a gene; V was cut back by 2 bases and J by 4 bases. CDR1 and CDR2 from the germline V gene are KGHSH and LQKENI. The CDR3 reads CASSPLQGAGTEAFF. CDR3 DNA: TGTGCCAGCTCACCATTACAGGGGGCCGGCACTGAAGCTTTCTTT.

The CDR3 loop reads CASSQFSGTVSYNEQFF. The CDR3 DNA reads TGTGCCAGCAGCCAGTTCTCCGGGACAGTCTCCTACAATGAGCAGTTCTTC. The genes are TRBV4-2 and TRBJ2-1; 7 nucleotides align to TRBD1. Germline V CDR1 and CDR2: LGHNA, YNFKEQ. V shed 3 bases, J shed 0 bases, and the junction held 8 bases outside the gene matches. The CDR3 runs 17 residues.

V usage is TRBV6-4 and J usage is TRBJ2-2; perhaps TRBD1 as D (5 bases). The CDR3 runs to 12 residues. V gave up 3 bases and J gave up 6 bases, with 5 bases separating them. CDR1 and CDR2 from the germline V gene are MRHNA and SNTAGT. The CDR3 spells CASSEGPGELFF. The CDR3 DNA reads TGTGCCAGCAGTGAGGGGCCCGGGGAGCTGTTTTTT.

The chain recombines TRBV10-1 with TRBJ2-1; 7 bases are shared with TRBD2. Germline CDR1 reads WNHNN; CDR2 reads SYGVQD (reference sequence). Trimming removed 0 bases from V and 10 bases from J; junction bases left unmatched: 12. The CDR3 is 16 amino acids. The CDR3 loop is CASSESGGNVQQEQFF. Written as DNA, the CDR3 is TGCGCCAGCAGTGAGTCGGGGGGGAACGTACAACAAGAGCAGTTCTTC.

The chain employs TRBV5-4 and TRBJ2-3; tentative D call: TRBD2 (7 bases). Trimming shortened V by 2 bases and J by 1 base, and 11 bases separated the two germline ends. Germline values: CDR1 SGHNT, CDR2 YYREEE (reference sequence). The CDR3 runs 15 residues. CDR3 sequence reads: CASSFVGGRTDTQYF. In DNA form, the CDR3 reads TGTGCCAGCAGCTTTGTCGGGGGGCGCACAGATACGCAGTATTTT.

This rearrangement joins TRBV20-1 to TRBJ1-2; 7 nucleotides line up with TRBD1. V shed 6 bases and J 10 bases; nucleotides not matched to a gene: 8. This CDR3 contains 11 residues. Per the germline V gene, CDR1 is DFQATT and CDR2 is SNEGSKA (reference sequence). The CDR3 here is CSAPATGTYTF. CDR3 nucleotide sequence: TGCAGTGCCCCCGCGACAGGGACCTACACCTTC.

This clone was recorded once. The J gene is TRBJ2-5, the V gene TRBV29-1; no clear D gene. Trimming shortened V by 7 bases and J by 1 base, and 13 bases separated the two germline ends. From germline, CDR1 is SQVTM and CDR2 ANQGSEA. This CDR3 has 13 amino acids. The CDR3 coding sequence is TGCAGCGCCGGAGCCGGAACCCAAGAGACCCAGTACTTC. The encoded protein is CSAGAGTQETQYF.